The 30 T cell receptor beta chains in this list originate from one sample, sequenced in a study of neurological immune-mediated disorders. As for time point: longitudinal time-point 1 (baseline). TCRdb reprocessed the 5' RACE reads via MiXCR and lists one record per CDR3 protein. The sample consists of some 54,000 distinct CDR3 sequences, roughly 10% of them appearing once. The sequenced sample was PBMCs. The receptors originated from a male donor with HTLV-1-associated myelopathy (HAM/TSP).

This clonotype was counted ten times or more. This chain links TRBV29-1 with TRBJ1-1; D gene unclear. Germline loops: CDR1 SQVTM, CDR2 ANQGSEA. The CDR3 loop spans 15 amino acids. Trimming pared 7 bases from V and 4 bases from J, leaving 22 bases between. The chain's CDR3 is CSAPQVDLKGTEAFF. The CDR3 nucleotides read TGCAGCGCCCCCCAGGTGGACCTCAAGGGCACTGAAGCTTTCTTT.

The table lists this clonotype with many counts. The chain links TRBV5-1 to TRBJ2-7; tentatively, D is TRBD1 (7 bases). The V gene lost 4 bases and the J gene lost 0 bases, with 17 bases spanning the gap. CDR1 is SGHRS and CDR2 is YFSETQ in the germline V gene. The CDR3 has 16 amino acids. In DNA, the CDR3 is TGCGCCAGCAGCCGAACGACAGGGAGGAGCTCCTACGAGCAGTACTTC. This sequence encodes CASSRTTGRSSYEQYF.

This clonotype was counted many times. The CDR3 DNA reads as TGCAGCGCTAAAACAGGGGGCAAAAACATTCAGTACTTC. It specifies CSAKTGGKNIQYF. This chain links TRBV29-1 with TRBJ2-4; TRBD1 matches 8 bases. The CDR3 loop spans 13 amino acids. Germline V CDR1 and CDR2: SQVTM, ANQGSEA. J gave up 3 bases and V 7 bases, and 5 bases lay outside the gene matches.

This clonotype was detected many times. The rearrangement joins TRBV5-1 to TRBJ2-2; D is unresolved. The CDR3 contains 14 residues. V lost 0 bases and J 2 bases, leaving 5 bases between the germline ends. Per the germline V gene, CDR1 is SGHRS and CDR2 is YFSETQ. The CDR3 here is CASSLGLNTGELFF. The CDR3 DNA follows: TGCGCCAGCAGCTTGGGCCTTAACACCGGGGAGCTGTTTTTT.

This clonotype was counted at least ten times. The genes are TRBV20-1 and TRBJ2-1; 9 bases align to TRBD2. Per germline, CDR1 DFQATT and CDR2 SNEGSKA (reference sequence). The CDR3 is 14 amino acids. V gave up 5 bases and J gave up 4 bases; unmatched junction bases: 6. CDR3 DNA sequence: TGCAGTGCTTACGGGACTAGCCGGTACAATGAGCAGTTCTTC. This encodes CSAYGTSRYNEQFF.

The table lists this clonotype with many counts. The chain joins TRBV5-1 to TRBJ2-5; no clear D gene. This CDR3 region has 14 residues. CDR1 is SGHRS, CDR2 YFSETQ, per germline. V was pared by 1 base and J by 2 bases, with 9 bases between. The CDR3 reads CASSLSSPQETQYF. DNA of the CDR3: TGCGCCAGCAGCTTGAGTAGCCCTCAAGAGACCCAGTACTTC.

With regard to this clonotype: The junction does not match germline at one end; this may be a read error. The chain is built from TRBV7-6 and TRBJ2-7, with 7 bases fitting TRBD1. The CDR3 totals 13 residues. Germline V gene data show CDR1 as SGHVS and CDR2 as FNYEAQ. The CDR3 region has the DNA TGTGTCAGCAGCATGGGACAGACCTACGAGCAGTACTTC. It yields the protein CVSSMGQTYEQYF.

Ten or more counts support this clonotype. This chain uses TRBV24-1 with TRBJ1-1, with D possibly being TRBD1 (6 bases). This CDR3 is built from 13 residues. The V end lost 2 bases, the J end lost 7 bases, and 10 bases lay between the germline ends. The germline gives CDR1 KGHDR, CDR2 SFDVKD. CDR3 sequence (DNA): TGTGCCACCAGTGATTCAAGGGGGGGTGAAGCTTTCTTT. Its translation is CATSDSRGGEAFF.

This clonotype occurred many times. This CDR3 reads CSVADRGETQYF. For the CDR3, the DNA is TGCAGCGTTGCCGACAGGGGAGAGACCCAGTACTTC. The genes are TRBV29-1 and TRBJ2-5; TRBD1 matches at 8 bases. The CDR3 is 12 residues long. V gave up 4 bases and J gave up 4 bases; unmatched junction bases: 2. Germline assignment: CDR1 SQVTM and CDR2 ANQGSEA.

The chain uses TRBV28 and TRBJ1-3; TRBD1 agrees at 12 bases. The length of the CDR3 is 16 residues. J gave up 3 bases and V 3 bases, and 3 bases lay outside the gene matches. The germline CDR1 and CDR2 sequences are MDHEN and SYDVKM. CDR3 protein: CASSFGTGGFGNTIYF. CDR3 coding DNA: TGTGCCAGCAGTTTTGGGACAGGGGGCTTTGGAAACACCATATATTTT.

Many counts were recorded for this clonotype. This chain joins TRBV6-2 or TRBV6-3 and TRBJ1-2, with D uncertain. CDR3 length: 16 amino acids. The V gene's germline CDR1 is MNHEY and CDR2 SVGEGT. V was shortened by 7 bases and J by 6 bases, with 24 bases between the two germline ends. The CDR3 DNA is TGTGCCAGCAAACACCCCCGGACGTTGGACGTGGATGGCTACACCTTC. This sequence encodes CASKHPRTLDVDGYTF.

The chain couples TRBV5-1 to TRBJ1-6, with D possibly being TRBD1 (5 bases). This CDR3 comprises 17 residues. Germline CDR1 is SGHRS and CDR2 is YFSETQ. With 0 bases removed from V and 2 bases from J, the gap between germline ends came to 12 bases. The CDR3 loop is CASSLVSRETYNSPLHF. In nucleotides, the CDR3 is TGCGCCAGCAGCTTGGTGAGCAGGGAGACCTATAATTCACCCCTCCACTTT.

This clonotype occurred many times. This chain links TRBV9 with TRBJ2-7; D not resolved. The V gene's germline CDR1 is SGDLS and CDR2 YYNGEE. V gave up 3 bases and J gave up 2 bases, with 15 bases separating them. The CDR3 extends over 15 amino acids. CDR3 sequence: CASSGPLNEPYEQYF. The CDR3 DNA sequence: TGTGCCAGCAGCGGCCCATTGAACGAGCCCTACGAGCAGTACTTC.

In its sample, this clonotype was seen a few times. The chain employs TRBV20-1 and TRBJ1-2; D call uncertain. This CDR3 is 11 amino acids long. Trimming stripped 8 bases from V and 4 bases from J, with 11 bases between. Germline V gives CDR1 DFQATT, CDR2 SNEGSKA (reference sequence). In DNA form, the CDR3 reads TGCAGTCCTTCCAACCTCTATGGCTACACCTTC. Protein: CSPSNLYGYTF.

V and J are TRBV27 and TRBJ1-1; 9 nucleotides align to TRBD1. The junction had 7 bases not matched to a gene; V was cut back by 2 bases and J by 6 bases. Germline loops: CDR1 MNHEY, CDR2 SMNVEV (reference sequence). CDR3 size: 15 residues. CDR3 protein: CASSLGKDRGAEAFF. The CDR3 DNA follows: TGTGCCAGCAGTTTAGGGAAGGACAGGGGCGCTGAAGCTTTCTTT.

This clonotype was picked up a small number of times. V gene TRBV27 combines with J gene TRBJ2-5; D remains unclear. The V and J ends lost 3 bases and 0 bases respectively, with 8 bases between them. The CDR3 runs to 14 residues. Germline values: CDR1 MNHEY, CDR2 SMNVEV (reference sequence). CDR3 nucleotide sequence: TGTGCCAGCAGTTTCGACAAGTACCAAGAGACCCAGTACTTC. This sequence encodes CASSFDKYQETQYF.

This clonotype was counted many times. This chain joins TRBV6-5 and TRBJ1-1; D ambiguous. Trimming took 3 bases from V and 4 from J, leaving 12 bases between them. This CDR3 contains 14 residues. Looked up from germline, CDR1 is MNHEY and CDR2 is SVGAGI. The CDR3 protein is CASSYSGMGTEAFF. The CDR3 DNA is TGTGCCAGCAGTTATTCCGGGATGGGCACTGAAGCTTTCTTT.

This clonotype was counted ten times or more. The chain is built from TRBV7-2 and TRBJ2-7; tentatively, D is TRBD1 (6 bases). In germline, CDR1 is SGHTA, CDR2 FQGNSA. CDR3 length: 14 residues. Trimming left V 5 bases short and J 3 bases short, with 14 bases between. The CDR3 region has the DNA TGTGCCAGCAGCCCAGCTGGGACAAGCTACGAGCAGTACTTC. Translated: CASSPAGTSYEQYF.

This clonotype was picked up a small number of times. V usage is TRBV27 and J usage is TRBJ1-2; D gene ambiguous. Trimming shortened V by 2 bases and J by 4 bases, and 8 bases separated the two germline ends. CDR1 MNHEY and CDR2 SMNVEV come from the germline V gene (reference sequence). The CDR3 spans 13 residues. The CDR3 DNA sequence: TGTGCCAGCAGTTTAAGACAAAGCTATGGCTACACCTTC. Translation: CASSLRQSYGYTF.

This clonotype was seen at least ten times. The gene calls are TRBV5-1 and TRBJ1-1; no clear D gene. Trimming pared 7 bases from V and 7 bases from J, leaving 20 bases between. The CDR3 totals 14 residues. CDR1 is SGHRS and CDR2 is YFSETQ in the germline V gene. The CDR3 DNA follows: TGCGCCAGCGCCAGCAGCTTCCCAACGGATGAAGCTTTCTTT. This encodes CASASSFPTDEAFF.

This clonotype was recorded many times. This sequence joins TRBV27 and TRBJ1-1; D is unclear. Germline V gene sequence: CDR1 MNHEY, CDR2 SMNVEV (reference sequence). Trimming took 1 base from V and 0 from J, leaving 6 bases between them. The CDR3 runs 14 residues. The CDR3 DNA reads as TGTGCCAGCAGTTTATATGGTGTGAACACTGAAGCTTTCTTT. This translates into CASSLYGVNTEAFF.

The genes are TRBV20-1 and TRBJ2-7, with TRBD2 matching over 9 bases. With V trimmed by 3 bases and J by 4 bases, 7 bases remained unmatched. Looked up from germline, CDR1 is DFQATT and CDR2 is SNEGSKA (reference sequence). The CDR3 has 14 residues. CDR3 nucleotides: TGCAGTGCTAGTAGGCTAGCGGGGAATTACGAGCAGTACTTC. Amino acids: CSASRLAGNYEQYF.

The sample holds many counts of this clonotype. The CDR3 sequence is CASSGGTSGGDTQYF. The CDR3 DNA reads as TGCGCCAGCAGCGGCGGGACTAGCGGGGGGGATACGCAGTATTTT. The chain recombines TRBV5-1 with TRBJ2-3; 15 bases match TRBD2. V dropped 4 bases and J dropped 6; count of bases not matched to a gene: 3. The CDR3 has 15 amino acids. CDR1 is SGHRS, CDR2 YFSETQ, per germline.

This clonotype was observed many times. The CDR3 region has the DNA TGCAGTGCCCGGACAGGGATCGACACGCAGTATTTT. Translated: CSARTGIDTQYF. The chain couples TRBV20-1 to TRBJ2-3, with 8 bases lining up with TRBD1. This CDR3 spans 12 amino acids. The germline CDR1 and CDR2 sequences are DFQATT and SNEGSKA (reference sequence). Trimming at V came to 6 bases and at J to 9 bases, leaving 8 bases not matched to a gene.

This clonotype was counted many times. The rearrangement uses TRBV6-5 and TRBJ2-5; TRBD1 matches 7 bases. V trimming: 0 bases; J trimming: 2 bases; junction bases outside the gene matches: 6. The germline CDR1 and CDR2 sequences are MNHEY and SVGAGI. The CDR3 contains 16 residues. The CDR3 sequence: CASSYSFQTGQETQYF. CDR3 bases: TGTGCCAGCAGTTACTCGTTCCAGACAGGGCAAGAGACCCAGTACTTC.

As concerns this clonotype: A single base separates this from a much larger clone, so it may be a read error. The CDR3 is CASSPNLDTQYF. DNA of the CDR3: TGTGCCAGCAGCCCGAATTTGGATACGCAGTATTTT. The chain uses TRBV3-1 and TRBJ2-3; D is undetermined. Trimming shortened V by 4 bases and J by 6 bases, and 8 bases separated the two germline ends. CDR1 LGHDT and CDR2 YNNKEL come from the germline V gene (reference sequence). This CDR3 contains 12 residues.

At least ten counts were recorded for this clonotype. This sequence joins TRBV5-6 and TRBJ2-5; no definite D call. V lost 0 bases, J lost 4 bases, and 4 bases lay in between. Germline lookup yields CDR1 SGHDT and CDR2 YYEEEE. The CDR3 sequence is 12 residues long. CDR3 sequence: CASSLEGETQYF. The CDR3 nucleotides read TGTGCCAGCAGCTTGGAAGGAGAGACCCAGTACTTC. The full variable domain, with the rest looked up from reference TRBV5-6 and TRBJ2-5, is DAGVTQSPTHLIKTRGQQVTLRCSPKSGHDTVSWYQQALGQGPQFIFQYYEEEERQRGNFPDRFSGHQFPNYSSELNVNALLLGDSALYLCASSLEGETQYFGPGTRLLVL.

Ten or more counts support this clonotype. The genes are TRBV7-9 and TRBJ2-7; 9 bases align to TRBD2. This CDR3 region has 16 residues. V was clipped by 4 bases and J by 7 bases; unmatched bases: 14. Germline V gene sequence: CDR1 SEHNR, CDR2 FQNEAQ (reference sequence). In DNA form, the CDR3 reads TGTGCCAGCAGCTCACCCTTTGCGGGGGGGCTGTATGAGCAGTACTTC. Its protein product is CASSSPFAGGLYEQYF.

This clonotype was observed many times. This chain uses TRBV7-2 with TRBJ2-1, with D possibly TRBD2 on 7 matching bases. CDR1 and CDR2 (germline): SGHTA, FQGNSA. Trimming cost V 8 bases and J 2 bases, with 16 bases left between them. CDR3 length: 15 amino acids. The CDR3 DNA follows: TGTGCCAGCTCCTTGGGGGGGGGCCCCTACAATGAGCAGTTCTTC. Amino acids: CASSLGGGPYNEQFF.

In its sample, this clonotype was seen many times. The chain employs TRBV20-1 and TRBJ2-3; either TRBD1 or TRBD2 may fit D (5 bases each). The V gene lost 2 bases and the J gene lost 1 base, with 10 bases spanning the gap. CDR1 is DFQATT and CDR2 is SNEGSKA in the germline V gene (reference sequence). CDR3 size: 14 residues. The CDR3 DNA reads TGCAGTGCTAGACTCGGGGACGGCACAGATACGCAGTATTTT. Translating gives CSARLGDGTDTQYF.